This T cell receptor beta chain was captured by sequencing in a study of blood T cell repertoires in COVID-19. Study at large: COVID-19 samples from acute and convalescent phases originated in the United States, Italy and Spain. Nucleic acid was either cDNA or gDNA, and it came from T cells, B-cell-depleted T cells, or PBMCs.

Authors' methods: Amplification of reference gene primers was used by the study to estimate nucleated cell counts. Produced via immunoSEQ multiplex PCR; TCRdb's table is partial and in-frame only. The V and J calls and clone size are taken from that table; D and trimming were inferred from the DNA. This sample yields approximately 400,000 clones, of which approximately 90% are seen a single time; around 1.2% belongs to the top ten. Among Cohort 3 donors, those recovered had two negative PCRs, clearance, or symptom resolution. The sequenced sample consisted of PBMCs or T cells enriched from blood (not recorded which). This receptor was obtained from a young woman who had recovered from COVID-19.

DNA of the CDR3: TGCGCCAGCAGCTTGGGGGGGCTAACCTACAATGAGCAGTTCTTC. Encoded protein: CASSLGGLTYNEQFF. V is TRBV5-1 and J is TRBJ2-1, with D possibly matching TRBD1 (6 bases). The CDR3 covers 15 residues. Germline loops: CDR1 SGHRS, CDR2 YFSETQ. The V gene lost 0 bases and the J gene lost 2 bases, with 9 bases spanning the gap.